A selection of T cell receptor beta chains follows, all from one sample in a study of human T cells and chemical hapten exposure. In TCRdb, the RACE reads were re-called with MiXCR into one record per CDR3 protein. The data contain more than 250,000 distinct CDR3 sequences, over 8% of them singletons. The sample was whole blood, taken in connection with sensitization to the hapten diphenylcyclopropenone (DPC). The receptor source for this set is a woman between 35 and 50 years old with alopecia areata. Some clones in this sample may be carry-over from other donors' samples. Each CDR3 is given with its conserved first and last residue. The order of the fields is J gene, D gene, clone size, V gene, CDR3 protein, CDR3 DNA. A D gene is named only where the DNA matches it firmly. The size of a clone is reported for some rows only, either as once, few or many, or as a class for expanded clones.

TRBJ2-7	NA	few	TRBV10-3	CAISAVQGGPYEQYF	TGTGCCATCAGTGCAGTGCAGGGCGGACCCTACGAGCAGTACTTC
TRBJ2-2	TRBD1	many	TRBV28	CASSLYRGNTGELFF	TGTGCCAGCAGTTTATACAGGGGAAACACCGGGGAGCTGTTTTTT
TRBJ2-7	TRBD1	few	TRBV20-1	CSAIGQGYEQYF	TGCAGTGCTATCGGACAGGGGTACGAGCAGTACTTC
TRBJ2-5	TRBD2	few	TRBV28	CASTLADQETQYF	TGTGCCAGCACACTAGCGGACCAAGAGACCCAGTACTTC
TRBJ2-3	NA	many	TRBV29-1	CSVEEGYFTDTQYF	TGCAGCGTTGAAGAAGGGTATTTTACAGATACGCAGTATTTT
TRBJ1-5	NA	NA	TRBV29-1	CSVMERGGPQHF	TGCAGCGTGATGGAAAGGGGGGGACCCCAGCATTTT
TRBJ2-3	TRBD2	few	TRBV7-8	CASSLLADTDTQYF	TGTGCCAGCAGCTTACTAGCGGACACAGATACGCAGTATTTT
TRBJ2-1	TRBD2	NA	TRBV28	CASSFRAGGNEQFF	TGTGCCAGCAGTTTTAGGGCGGGAGGCAATGAGCAGTTCTTC
TRBJ2-1	TRBD1	few	TRBV7-9	CASSLGAGGHNEQFF	TGTGCCAGCAGCTTAGGGGCAGGGGGCCACAATGAGCAGTTCTTC
TRBJ1-2	TRBD1	many	TRBV7-2	CASSLSGQGPYGYTF	TGTGCCAGCAGCTTGTCGGGACAGGGTCCCTATGGCTACACCTTC
TRBJ2-2	TRBD1	NA	TRBV20-1	CSARPTGLTGELFF	TGCAGTGCCCGGCCGACAGGGCTCACCGGGGAGCTGTTTTTT
TRBJ2-7	NA	many	TRBV29-1	CSVRDGTYEQYF	TGCAGCGTCCGGGACGGTACCTACGAGCAGTACTTC
TRBJ2-1	NA	NA	TRBV24-1	CATSDLKRGASMGNEQFF	TGTGCCACCAGTGATTTAAAGCGCGGGGCCTCCATGGGCAATGAGCAGTTCTTC
TRBJ1-6	NA	NA	TRBV28	CASSLDILNSPLHF	TGTGCCAGCAGTTTAGACATTCTTAATTCACCCCTCCACTTT
TRBJ2-4	NA	many	TRBV15	CATSTGRLLTKNIQYF	TGTGCCACCAGCACGGGACGGCTCCTAACCAAAAACATTCAGTACTTC
TRBJ2-7	TRBD2	few	TRBV7-6	CASKQRDSYEQYF	TGTGCCAGCAAGCAGCGGGATTCCTACGAGCAGTACTTC
TRBJ2-3	NA	once	TRBV13	CASSSNRWRGSSTDTQYF	TGTGCCAGCAGCTCCAATCGTTGGCGGGGAAGTAGCACAGATACGCAGTATTTT
TRBJ2-1	TRBD2	NA	TRBV9	CASSARELAAIYNEQFF	TGTGCCAGCAGCGCTCGGGAACTAGCGGCGATCTACAATGAGCAGTTCTTC
TRBJ2-6	NA	NA	TRBV24-1	CATSGSGSGANVLTF	TGTGCCACCAGTGGGTCCGGCTCTGGGGCCAACGTCCTGACTTTC
TRBJ1-4	NA	few	TRBV27	CASSSRQNEKLFF	TGTGCCAGCAGTTCCAGGCAGAATGAAAAACTGTTTTTT